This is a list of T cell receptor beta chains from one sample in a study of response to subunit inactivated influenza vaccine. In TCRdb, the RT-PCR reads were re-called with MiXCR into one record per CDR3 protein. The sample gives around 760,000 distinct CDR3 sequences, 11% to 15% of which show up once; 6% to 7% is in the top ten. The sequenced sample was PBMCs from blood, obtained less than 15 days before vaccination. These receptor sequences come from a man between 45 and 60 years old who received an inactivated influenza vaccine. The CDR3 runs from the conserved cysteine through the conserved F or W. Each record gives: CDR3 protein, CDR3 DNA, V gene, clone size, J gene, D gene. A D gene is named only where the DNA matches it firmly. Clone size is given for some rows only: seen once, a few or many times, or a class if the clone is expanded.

CDR3aa: CASNKRGDRGNYGYTF
CDR3nt: TGTGCCAGCAATAAGAGGGGGGACAGGGGGAACTATGGCTACACCTTC
v_gene: TRBV6-1
abundance: few
j_gene: TRBJ1-2
d_gene: TRBD1

CDR3aa: CASSFVEAGGLGEQFF
CDR3nt: TGTGCCAGCAGCTTCGTCGAAGCGGGGGGGCTTGGTGAGCAGTTCTTC
v_gene: TRBV7-8
abundance: .
j_gene: TRBJ2-1
d_gene: TRBD2

CDR3aa: CSVERGAMETQYF
CDR3nt: TGCAGCGTTGAACGGGGAGCGATGGAGACCCAGTACTTC
v_gene: TRBV29-1
abundance: .
j_gene: TRBJ2-5
d_gene: .

CDR3aa: CASSQGFVAGTEAFF
CDR3nt: TGTGCCAGCAGCCAAGGTTTTGTGGCCGGCACTGAAGCTTTCTTT
v_gene: TRBV4-2
abundance: few
j_gene: TRBJ1-1
d_gene: .

CDR3aa: CASSLGTSWVETQYF
CDR3nt: TGTGCCAGCAGCTTAGGGACTAGCTGGGTAGAGACCCAGTACTTC
v_gene: TRBV7-2
abundance: few
j_gene: TRBJ2-5
d_gene: TRBD2

CDR3aa: CASSMGTSGDWVDNEQFF
CDR3nt: TGTGCCAGCAGTATGGGGACTAGCGGGGATTGGGTAGACAATGAGCAGTTCTTC
v_gene: TRBV6-2/TRBV6-3
abundance: few
j_gene: TRBJ2-1
d_gene: TRBD2

CDR3aa: CASSQSTGLDEQYF
CDR3nt: TGCGCCAGCAGCCAATCCACAGGGCTCGACGAGCAGTACTTC
v_gene: TRBV4-1
abundance: few
j_gene: TRBJ2-7
d_gene: .

CDR3aa: CASSQTSGRETQYF
CDR3nt: TGCGCCAGCAGCCAAACTAGCGGGAGAGAGACCCAGTACTTC
v_gene: TRBV5-1
abundance: .
j_gene: TRBJ2-5
d_gene: TRBD2

CDR3aa: CASLGAGELFF
CDR3nt: TGTGCCAGCCTCGGGGCCGGGGAGCTGTTTTTT
v_gene: TRBV28
abundance: .
j_gene: TRBJ2-2
d_gene: .

CDR3aa: CATSAPGRSGANVLTF
CDR3nt: TGTGCCACCAGTGCCCCCGGGCGCTCTGGGGCCAACGTCCTGACTTTC
v_gene: TRBV2
abundance: .
j_gene: TRBJ2-6
d_gene: .

CDR3aa: CASSHPTRGGRETQYF
CDR3nt: TGTGCCAGCAGCCATCCGACTAGGGGGGGGCGAGAGACCCAGTACTTC
v_gene: TRBV7-9
abundance: .
j_gene: TRBJ2-5
d_gene: .

CDR3aa: CSASGTAPYAETQYF
CDR3nt: TGCAGTGCTAGTGGGACAGCCCCTTATGCAGAGACCCAGTACTTC
v_gene: TRBV20-1
abundance: .
j_gene: TRBJ2-5
d_gene: TRBD1

CDR3aa: CSAPSFRGREETQYF
CDR3nt: TGCAGTGCTCCTTCTTTCAGGGGGCGCGAAGAGACCCAGTACTTC
v_gene: TRBV20-1
abundance: .
j_gene: TRBJ2-5
d_gene: TRBD1

CDR3aa: CAISERGQGKDF
CDR3nt: TGTGCCATCAGTGAGAGGGGACAGGGAAAGGACTTC
v_gene: TRBV10-3
abundance: few
j_gene: TRBJ2-7
d_gene: TRBD1

CDR3aa: CASSLELWGPGSYNEQFF
CDR3nt: TGTGCCAGCAGCTTAGAGCTTTGGGGGCCTGGCTCCTACAATGAGCAGTTCTTC
v_gene: TRBV7-6
abundance: .
j_gene: TRBJ2-1
d_gene: .

CDR3aa: CAISRTGGFYEQYF
CDR3nt: TGTGCCATCAGTAGGACAGGGGGATTCTACGAGCAGTACTTC
v_gene: TRBV10-3
abundance: many
j_gene: TRBJ2-7
d_gene: TRBD1

CDR3aa: CASSSTGQGGRNTEAFF
CDR3nt: TGTGCCAGCAGCTCGACGGGACAGGGGGGCAGGAACACTGAAGCTTTCTTT
v_gene: TRBV7-9
abundance: few
j_gene: TRBJ1-1
d_gene: TRBD1

CDR3aa: CATSGYLAGVTGELFF
CDR3nt: TGTGCCACCAGCGGGTACCTAGCGGGAGTGACCGGGGAGCTGTTTTTT
v_gene: TRBV15
abundance: .
j_gene: TRBJ2-2
d_gene: TRBD2

CDR3aa: CASSSYGGEQFF
CDR3nt: TGTGCCAGCAGCTCCTATGGAGGGGAGCAGTTCTTC
v_gene: TRBV7-2
abundance: few
j_gene: TRBJ2-1
d_gene: .

CDR3aa: CSARDLAGGRTQYF
CDR3nt: TGCAGTGCTAGAGATCTAGCAGGGGGCAGGACCCAGTACTTC
v_gene: TRBV20-1
abundance: .
j_gene: TRBJ2-5
d_gene: TRBD1

CDR3aa: CAWSPRVAGNNEQFF
CDR3nt: TGTGCCTGGAGCCCTCGGGTAGCGGGGAACAATGAGCAGTTCTTC
v_gene: TRBV30
abundance: .
j_gene: TRBJ2-1
d_gene: TRBD2

CDR3aa: CASRTTGKEQYF
CDR3nt: TGTGCCAGCAGAACGACAGGGAAAGAGCAGTACTTC
v_gene: TRBV6-5
abundance: few
j_gene: TRBJ2-7
d_gene: TRBD1

CDR3aa: CASSTTPGLAAEQFF
CDR3nt: TGTGCCAGCAGCACAACCCCGGGACTAGCGGCCGAGCAGTTCTTC
v_gene: TRBV5-5
abundance: many
j_gene: TRBJ2-1
d_gene: TRBD2

CDR3aa: CASSPRLAGGLYEQYF
CDR3nt: TGTGCCAGCAGCCCCCGACTAGCGGGAGGCCTCTACGAGCAGTACTTC
v_gene: TRBV7-9
abundance: many
j_gene: TRBJ2-7
d_gene: TRBD2

CDR3aa: CASSPDRAHEQYF
CDR3nt: TGTGCCAGCAGCCCGGACAGGGCCCACGAGCAGTACTTC
v_gene: TRBV28
abundance: .
j_gene: TRBJ2-7
d_gene: TRBD1

CDR3aa: CASSLVLAGEGELFF
CDR3nt: TGTGCCAGCAGCTTGGTACTAGCGGGAGAGGGGGAGCTGTTTTTT
v_gene: TRBV5-6
abundance: few
j_gene: TRBJ2-2
d_gene: TRBD2

CDR3aa: CASSRQGGEQYF
CDR3nt: TGTGCCAGCAGTCGACAGGGGGGAGAGCAGTACTTC
v_gene: TRBV7-6
abundance: .
j_gene: TRBJ2-7
d_gene: TRBD1

CDR3aa: CASSLLSGQGGGYTF
CDR3nt: TGCGCCAGCAGCTTGCTTTCGGGACAGGGTGGAGGCTACACCTTC
v_gene: TRBV5-1
abundance: few
j_gene: TRBJ1-2
d_gene: TRBD1

CDR3aa: CASRDGLAAGQQFF
CDR3nt: TGTGCCAGCAGAGATGGACTAGCGGCCGGTCAGCAGTTCTTC
v_gene: TRBV2
abundance: .
j_gene: TRBJ2-1
d_gene: TRBD2

CDR3aa: CASRTAGVGSIQYF
CDR3nt: TGTGCCAGCAGGACAGCGGGAGTGGGGAGCATTCAGTACTTC
v_gene: TRBV28
abundance: .
j_gene: TRBJ2-4
d_gene: TRBD2

CDR3aa: CASSLVTGHYEQYF
CDR3nt: TGCGCCAGCAGCTTGGTAACTGGACACTACGAGCAGTACTTC
v_gene: TRBV5-1
abundance: .
j_gene: TRBJ2-7
d_gene: .

CDR3aa: CASSLDPGGPPYEQYF
CDR3nt: TGTGCCAGCAGCTTAGATCCAGGGGGCCCCCCCTACGAGCAGTACTTC
v_gene: TRBV11-2
abundance: .
j_gene: TRBJ2-7
d_gene: TRBD1

CDR3aa: CSVAGTVNTEAFF
CDR3nt: TGCAGCGTTGCAGGGACAGTCAACACTGAAGCTTTCTTT
v_gene: TRBV29-1
abundance: few
j_gene: TRBJ1-1
d_gene: TRBD1

CDR3aa: CASSPLSGGLRSGQYF
CDR3nt: TGTGCCAGCAGTCCTTTGAGCGGGGGCCTCCGCTCGGGGCAGTACTTC
v_gene: TRBV28
abundance: few
j_gene: TRBJ2-7
d_gene: TRBD2

CDR3aa: CASSQAPGLTPFF
CDR3nt: TGTGCCAGCAGCCAAGCCCCTGGATTAACCCCGTTCTTC
v_gene: TRBV3-1
abundance: few
j_gene: TRBJ2-1
d_gene: .

CDR3aa: CASSLPWRTQGETQYF
CDR3nt: TGTGCCAGCAGTCTACCTTGGCGGACTCAGGGGGAGACCCAGTACTTC
v_gene: TRBV7-6
abundance: few
j_gene: TRBJ2-5
d_gene: .

CDR3aa: CARTRGSQEGFANTGELFF
CDR3nt: TGTGCCAGAACTCGCGGGTCTCAAGAGGGGTTCGCGAACACCGGGGAGCTGTTTTTT
v_gene: TRBV6-1
abundance: .
j_gene: TRBJ2-2
d_gene: .

CDR3aa: CASNSVRDPRNEQFF
CDR3nt: TGCGCCAGCAATTCTGTCCGGGACCCCCGCAATGAGCAGTTCTTC
v_gene: TRBV4-3
abundance: .
j_gene: TRBJ2-1
d_gene: .

CDR3aa: CASSLRASTRETQYF
CDR3nt: TGCGCCAGCAGCTTGCGGGCCTCAACACGGGAGACCCAGTACTTC
v_gene: TRBV5-1
abundance: many
j_gene: TRBJ2-5
d_gene: .

CDR3aa: CASSEEVEQYF
CDR3nt: TGTGCCAGCAGTGAGGAAGTCGAGCAGTACTTC
v_gene: TRBV2
abundance: few
j_gene: TRBJ2-7
d_gene: .

CDR3aa: CSAPRTQGNQPQHF
CDR3nt: TGCAGTGCTCCACGCACCCAGGGAAATCAGCCCCAGCATTTT
v_gene: TRBV20-1
abundance: many
j_gene: TRBJ1-5
d_gene: .

CDR3aa: CASSRDPHNEQFF
CDR3nt: TGTGCCAGCAGCCGAGACCCCCACAATGAGCAGTTCTTC
v_gene: TRBV7-9
abundance: many
j_gene: TRBJ2-1
d_gene: .

CDR3aa: CSARVDRGLAKDPDTQYF
CDR3nt: TGCAGTGCTAGAGTCGATAGGGGACTAGCGAAGGACCCAGATACGCAGTATTTT
v_gene: TRBV20-1
abundance: few
j_gene: TRBJ2-3
d_gene: TRBD2